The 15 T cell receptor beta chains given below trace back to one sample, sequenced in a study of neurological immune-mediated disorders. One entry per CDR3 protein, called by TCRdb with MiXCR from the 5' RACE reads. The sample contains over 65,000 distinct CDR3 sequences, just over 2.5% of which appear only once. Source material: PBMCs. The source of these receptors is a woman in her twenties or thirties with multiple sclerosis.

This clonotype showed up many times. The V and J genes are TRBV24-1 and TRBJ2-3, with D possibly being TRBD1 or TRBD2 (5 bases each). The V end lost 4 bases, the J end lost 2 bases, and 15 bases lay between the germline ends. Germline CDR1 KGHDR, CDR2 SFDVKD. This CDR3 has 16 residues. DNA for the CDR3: TGTGCCACCAGTGAAGGGACCTGGGCTTACACAGATACGCAGTATTTT. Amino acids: CATSEGTWAYTDTQYF.

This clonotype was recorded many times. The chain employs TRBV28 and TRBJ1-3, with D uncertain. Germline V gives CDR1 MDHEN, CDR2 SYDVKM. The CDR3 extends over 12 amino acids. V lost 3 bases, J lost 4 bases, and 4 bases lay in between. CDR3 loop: CASSFHGNTIYF. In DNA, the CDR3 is TGTGCCAGCAGTTTTCACGGAAACACCATATATTTT.

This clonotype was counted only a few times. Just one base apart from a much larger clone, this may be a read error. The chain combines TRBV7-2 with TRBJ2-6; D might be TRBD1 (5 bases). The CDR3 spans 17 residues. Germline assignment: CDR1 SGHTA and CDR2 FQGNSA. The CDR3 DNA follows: TGTGCCAGCAGCTTAGCAGTTGGTGCTTCTGGGGCCAAAGTCCTGACTTTC. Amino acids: CASSLAVGASGAKVLTF.

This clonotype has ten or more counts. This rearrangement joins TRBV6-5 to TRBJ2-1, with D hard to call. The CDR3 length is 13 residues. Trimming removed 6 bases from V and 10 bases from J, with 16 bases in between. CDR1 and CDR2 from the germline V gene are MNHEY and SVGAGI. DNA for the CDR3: TGTGCCAGCAGACCATCCGGCCTGAAGGAGCAGTTCTTC. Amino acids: CASRPSGLKEQFF.

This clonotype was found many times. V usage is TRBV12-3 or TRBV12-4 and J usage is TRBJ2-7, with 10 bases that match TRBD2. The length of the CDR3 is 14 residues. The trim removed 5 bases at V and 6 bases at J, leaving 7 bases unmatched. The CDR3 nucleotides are TGTGCCAGCAGTCGGACTAGCGGAAAGGGCGAGCAGTACTTC. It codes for CASSRTSGKGEQYF.

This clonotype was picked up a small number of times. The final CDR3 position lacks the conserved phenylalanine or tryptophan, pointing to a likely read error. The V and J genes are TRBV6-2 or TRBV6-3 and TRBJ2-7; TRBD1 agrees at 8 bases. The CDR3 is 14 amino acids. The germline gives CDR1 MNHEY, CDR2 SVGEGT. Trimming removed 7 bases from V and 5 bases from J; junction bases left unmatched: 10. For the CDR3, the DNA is TGTGCCAGCACCAGATTACAGGGGGTCCACGAGCAGTACATC. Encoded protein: CASTRLQGVHEQYI.

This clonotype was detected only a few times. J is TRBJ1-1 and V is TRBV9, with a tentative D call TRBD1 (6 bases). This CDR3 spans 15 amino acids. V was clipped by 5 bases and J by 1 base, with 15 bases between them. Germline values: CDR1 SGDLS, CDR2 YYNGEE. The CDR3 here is CASRAIGQRNTEAFF. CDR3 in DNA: TGTGCCAGCAGAGCTATTGGACAGCGGAACACTGAAGCTTTCTTT. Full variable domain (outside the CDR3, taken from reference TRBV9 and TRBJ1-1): DSGVTQTPKHLITATGQRVTLRCSPRSGDLSVYWYQQSLDQGLQFLIQYYNGEERAKGNILERFSAQQFPDLHSELNLSSLELGDSALYFCASRAIGQRNTEAFFGQGTRLTVV.

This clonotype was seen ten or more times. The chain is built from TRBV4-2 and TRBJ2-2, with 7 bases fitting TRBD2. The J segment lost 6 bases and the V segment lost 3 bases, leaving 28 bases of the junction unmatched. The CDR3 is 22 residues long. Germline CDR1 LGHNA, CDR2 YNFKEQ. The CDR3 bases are TGTGCCAGCAGCCAGGATACCAGCCGGGGCCTAGGTGGCGGGAGATCACCCGGGGAGCTGTTTTTT. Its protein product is CASSQDTSRGLGGGRSPGELFF.

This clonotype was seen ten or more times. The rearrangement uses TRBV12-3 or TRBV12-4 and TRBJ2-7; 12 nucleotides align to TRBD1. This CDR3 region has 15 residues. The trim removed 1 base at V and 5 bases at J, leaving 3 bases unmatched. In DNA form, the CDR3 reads TGTGCCAGCAGTTTAGGCGGGACAGGGGGCGACGAGCAGTACTTC. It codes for CASSLGGTGGDEQYF.

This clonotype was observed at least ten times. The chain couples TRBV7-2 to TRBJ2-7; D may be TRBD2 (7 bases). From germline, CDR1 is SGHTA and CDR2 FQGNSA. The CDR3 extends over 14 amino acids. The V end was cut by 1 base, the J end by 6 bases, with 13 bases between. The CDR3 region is CASSLVGGGAEQYF. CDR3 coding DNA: TGTGCCAGCAGCTTAGTTGGTGGGGGGGCCGAGCAGTACTTC.

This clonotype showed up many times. DNA for the CDR3: TGTGCCAGCAGCCAAGACCCCCTAGTACCGGGAGATTTGCAGTTCTTC. Translated, it gives CASSQDPLVPGDLQFF. V usage is TRBV3-1 and J usage is TRBJ2-1; D perhaps matches TRBD2 (6 bases). The germline V and J ends were trimmed by 0 bases and 12 bases, with 21 bases remaining between them. The CDR3 has 16 amino acids. Germline V gene sequence: CDR1 LGHDT, CDR2 YNNKEL (reference sequence).

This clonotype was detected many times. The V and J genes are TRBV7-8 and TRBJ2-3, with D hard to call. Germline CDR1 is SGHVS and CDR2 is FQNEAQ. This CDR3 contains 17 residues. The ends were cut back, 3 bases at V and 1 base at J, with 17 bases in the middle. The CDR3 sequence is CASSFSGPPAGTDTQYF. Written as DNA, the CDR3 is TGTGCCAGCAGCTTCTCGGGCCCCCCGGCCGGCACAGATACGCAGTATTTT.

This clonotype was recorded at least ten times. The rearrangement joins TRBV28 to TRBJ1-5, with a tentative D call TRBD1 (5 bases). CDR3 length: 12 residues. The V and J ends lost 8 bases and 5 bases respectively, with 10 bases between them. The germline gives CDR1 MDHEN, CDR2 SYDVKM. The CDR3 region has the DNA TGTGCCAGCCACACGGGGGATCAGCCCCAGCATTTT. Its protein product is CASHTGDQPQHF.

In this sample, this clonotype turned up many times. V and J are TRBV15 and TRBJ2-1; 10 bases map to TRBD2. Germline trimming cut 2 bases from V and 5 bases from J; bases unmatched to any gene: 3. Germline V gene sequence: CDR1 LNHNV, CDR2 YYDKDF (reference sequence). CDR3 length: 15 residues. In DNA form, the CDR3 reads TGTGCCACCAGCAGATGGACTAGCGGAGACAATGAGCAGTTCTTC. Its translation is CATSRWTSGDNEQFF.

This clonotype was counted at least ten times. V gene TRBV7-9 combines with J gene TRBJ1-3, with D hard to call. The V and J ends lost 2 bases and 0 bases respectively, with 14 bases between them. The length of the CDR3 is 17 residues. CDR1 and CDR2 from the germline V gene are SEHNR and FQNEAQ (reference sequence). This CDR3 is CASSLFGRLNSGNTIYF. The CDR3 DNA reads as TGTGCCAGCAGCTTATTCGGACGGCTGAACTCTGGAAACACCATATATTTT.